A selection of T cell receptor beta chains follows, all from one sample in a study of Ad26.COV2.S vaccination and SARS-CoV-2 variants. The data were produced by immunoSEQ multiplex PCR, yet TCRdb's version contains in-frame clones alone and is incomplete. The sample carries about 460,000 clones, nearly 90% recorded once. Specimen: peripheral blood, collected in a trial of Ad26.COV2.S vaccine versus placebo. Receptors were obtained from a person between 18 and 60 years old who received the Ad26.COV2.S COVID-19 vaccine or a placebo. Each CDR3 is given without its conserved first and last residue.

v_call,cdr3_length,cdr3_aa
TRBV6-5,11,ASSWTGGNTIY
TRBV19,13,ASRTKIVGGTEAF
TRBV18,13,ASSPPGVRTAEAF
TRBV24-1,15,ATSDSGVGGLTDTQY
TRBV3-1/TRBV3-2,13,ASSQGSGNTDTQY
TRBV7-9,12,ASSLRQANEKLF
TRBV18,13,ASSEKQGPGSPLH
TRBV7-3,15,ASSPSGRTGNNYGYT
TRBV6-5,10,ASSYFNTEAF
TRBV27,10,ASSLFGGEAF
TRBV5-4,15,ASSFITGRADLHEQY
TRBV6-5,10,ASRGGEAEAF
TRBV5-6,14,ASSSPRGAMGGELF
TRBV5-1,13,ASSEGLDTYNEQF
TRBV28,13,ASSFWGTESSEQY
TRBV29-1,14,SVTLRLAVMNTEAF
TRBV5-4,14,ASSAHPGTVQETQY
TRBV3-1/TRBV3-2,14,ASSQARGRRVETQY
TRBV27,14,ASSSPALGTYNEQF
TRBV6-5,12,ASSRIDRGDTQY
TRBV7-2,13,ASSPRTGGPYEQY
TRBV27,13,ASSPAAGYQETQY
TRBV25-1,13,ASSEGLAGMETQY
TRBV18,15,ASSPTDRGGSTGELF
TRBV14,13,ASSLRQGIYNEQF
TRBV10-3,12,AISESGTNYGYT
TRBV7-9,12,ASRDSNLNTEAF
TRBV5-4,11,ASSPVPGDEQF
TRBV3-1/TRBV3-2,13,ASSQDRRGRYEQY
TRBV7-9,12,ASSLGEGGYGYT
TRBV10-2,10,ASSVVGNEQF
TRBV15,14,ATSRDGAGGLNEQY
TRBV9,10,ASSVADTEAF
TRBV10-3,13,AISESYGINYGYT
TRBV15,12,ATSTRRPHEKLF
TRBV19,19,ASSISRWGGQGDLSNQPQH
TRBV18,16,ASSPLRGAGGEPDTQY
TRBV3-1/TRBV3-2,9,ASSQEGKLF
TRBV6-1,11,ASSDRGNYGYT
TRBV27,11,ASRRLTGDEQY
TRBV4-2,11,ASSQGVGQPQH
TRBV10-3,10,AISEFREKLF